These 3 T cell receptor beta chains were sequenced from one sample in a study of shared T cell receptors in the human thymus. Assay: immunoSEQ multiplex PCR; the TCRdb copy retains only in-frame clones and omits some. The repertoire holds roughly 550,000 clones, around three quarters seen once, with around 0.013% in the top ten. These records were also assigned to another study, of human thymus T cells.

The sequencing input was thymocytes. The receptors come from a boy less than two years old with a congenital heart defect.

CDR3: CASSIRLPSGIVNTGELFF. The CDR3 DNA is TGTGCCAGTAGTATAAGGTTGCCTAGCGGGATAGTGAACACCGGGGAGCTGTTTTTT. The rearrangement links TRBV19 to TRBJ2-2, with 9 bases aligning to TRBD2. V lost 2 bases to trimming and J lost 1 base; unmatched junction nucleotides: 11. This CDR3 has 19 amino acids. From germline, CDR1 is LNHDA and CDR2 SQIVND (reference sequence).

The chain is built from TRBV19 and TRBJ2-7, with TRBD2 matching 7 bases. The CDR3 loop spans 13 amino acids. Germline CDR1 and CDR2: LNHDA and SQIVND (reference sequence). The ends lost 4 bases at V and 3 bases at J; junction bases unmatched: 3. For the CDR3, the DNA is TGTGCCAGTAGTAGCGGGAGTAACTACGAGCAGTACTTC. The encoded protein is CASSSGSNYEQYF.

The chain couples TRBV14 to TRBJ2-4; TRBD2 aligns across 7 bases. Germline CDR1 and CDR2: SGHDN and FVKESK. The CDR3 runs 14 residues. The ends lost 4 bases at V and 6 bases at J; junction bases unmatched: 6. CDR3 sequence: CASSPGPGGNIQYF. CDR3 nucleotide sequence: TGTGCCAGCAGCCCGGGCCCGGGGGGAAACATTCAGTACTTC.